The following is a TCR beta chain sequence with its context. With 6 bases clipped from V and 4 bases from J, the junction kept 5 bases outside the gene matches. The CDR3 totals 14 residues. Germline assignment: CDR1 MNHEY and CDR2 SVGAGI. This entry is derived from a study of blood T cell repertoires in COVID-19. Across the whole study: The study drew acute and convalescent COVID-19 samples from the United States, Italy and Spain. T cells, B-cell-depleted T cells, or PBMCs supplied cDNA or gDNA.

Per the original data handling: For nucleated cells, counts were estimated from reference gene primer amplification. Profiling relied on immunoSEQ multiplex PCR, and the TCRdb table lists in-frame clones only, not all of them. Clone size and V and J calls were adopted from that table, with D and trimming inferred from the DNA. The sample includes over 55,000 clones, 82% of them seen just once. This sequence originates from a human donor in a cohort sampled during active COVID-19. Source material: peripheral blood. The chain links TRBV6-5 to TRBJ1-2; 10 bases align to TRBD1. CDR3 loop: CASRGTGVGYGYTF. CDR3 nucleotide sequence: TGTGCCAGCAGAGGGACAGGGGTTGGCTATGGCTACACCTTC.